This T cell receptor beta chain appears in the sequencing data of a study of T cell clones after liver transplantation. Study in general: Post-transplant blood was tracked for graft-donor-reactive T cell clones identified in a pre-transplant mixed lymphocyte reaction. Tolerance: complete withdrawal held at least one year, liver enzymes staying within twice normal. Third-party-reactive TCRbeta sequences from pre-transplant mixed lymphocyte reactions served as antigen-independent comparators.

This table comes from immunoSEQ multiplex PCR, and its TCRdb copy is limited to in-frame clones, with some not included. The sample contains more than 95,000 clones, about 86% of which appear only once. The CDR3 has 14 amino acids. V was cut by 1 base and J by 8 bases, with 11 bases left in between. The germline CDR1 and CDR2 sequences are SGHTA and FQGNSA. The chain has TRBV7-2 and TRBJ1-4; possibly TRBD1 for D (6 bases). The TCR was taken from a human patient who received a liver transplant. Some T cells may arise from the graft donor. Sequenced here: CD4+ T cells from blood, sampled roughly 50 months after liver transplant. CDR3 sequence reads: CASSLGGGGEKLFF. Here the CDR3 DNA reads TGTGCCAGCAGCTTAGGAGGGGGAGGGGAAAAACTGTTTTTT. Full variable domain (rest looked up from reference TRBV7-2 and TRBJ1-4): GAGVSQSPSNKVTEKGKDVELRCDPISGHTALYWYRQSLGQGLEFLIYFQGNSAPDKSGLPSDRFSAERTGGSVSTLTIQRTQQEDSAVYLCASSLGGGGEKLFFGSGTQLSVL.